This T cell receptor beta chain is from a study of blood T cells in healthy people across ages. The wider study: With template switching, about one barcoded beta molecule was captured per two T cells.

In regard to this clonotype: Its matching antigen is unknown.

The V gene lost 4 bases and the J gene lost 1 base, with 14 bases spanning the gap. This CDR3 has 15 amino acids. Germline CDR1 SNHLY, CDR2 FYNNEI. Findings and caveats of the study: The fall in TCR beta diversity per million T cells was roughly linear with age.

Primers used in a second PCR of roughly 6 to 12 cycles were a sample-barcoded 5' primer and a J-beta primer mix. In TCRdb, the 5' RACE reads were re-called with MiXCR into one record per CDR3 protein. This table holds 1,500,000 or so distinct CDR3 sequences, less than 45% found once. The receptor's source is a woman between 18 and 29 years old in good health. Source material: blood. The chain combines TRBV2 with TRBJ2-7; unclear D gene. The CDR3 region has the DNA TGTGCCAGCAGTGTCGAAAGGGCAGTTTCCTACGAGCAGTACTTC. Translated: CASSVERAVSYEQYF.